This T cell receptor beta chain was captured by sequencing in a study of blood T cell repertoires in COVID-19. As for the study in general: Samples taken during acute and convalescent COVID-19 were collected in the United States, Italy and Spain.

Membership in each cohort depended on participant-reported clinical history. Either two negative PCRs, clearance, or symptom resolution qualified Cohort 3 donors as recovered. This clone has just one count. The CDR3 is 13 amino acids. Germline-derived CDR1 and CDR2 are MDHEN and SYDVKM. With 3 bases clipped from V and 7 bases from J, the junction kept 4 bases outside the gene matches. Here immunoSEQ multiplex PCR was the method, and the copy in TCRdb shows in-frame clones only, minus some. The sample includes 450,000 to 600,000 clones, about 85% of them seen just once. Sequencing input: PBMCs or T cells enriched from blood (not recorded which). The receptor was isolated from a woman between 18 and 29 years old who had recovered from COVID-19. The chain employs TRBV28 and TRBJ1-1; 8 bases fit TRBD1. CDR3 in amino acids: CASSFSDRGEAFF. The CDR3 DNA is TGTGCCAGCAGTTTCTCCGACAGGGGTGAAGCTTTCTTT.